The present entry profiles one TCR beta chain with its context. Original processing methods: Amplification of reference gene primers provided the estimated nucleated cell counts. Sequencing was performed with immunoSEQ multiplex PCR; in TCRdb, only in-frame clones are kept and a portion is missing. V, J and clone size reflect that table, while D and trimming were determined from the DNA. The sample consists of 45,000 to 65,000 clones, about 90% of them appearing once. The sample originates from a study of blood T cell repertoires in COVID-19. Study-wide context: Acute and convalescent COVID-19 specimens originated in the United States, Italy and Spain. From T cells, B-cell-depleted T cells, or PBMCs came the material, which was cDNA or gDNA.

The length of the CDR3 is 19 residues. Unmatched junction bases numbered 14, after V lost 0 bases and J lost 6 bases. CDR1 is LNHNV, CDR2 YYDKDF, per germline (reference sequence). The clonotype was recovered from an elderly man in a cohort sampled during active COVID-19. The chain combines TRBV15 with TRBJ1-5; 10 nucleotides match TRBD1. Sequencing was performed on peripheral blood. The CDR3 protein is CATSRDRDRGTLSGQPQHF. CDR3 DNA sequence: TGTGCCACCAGCAGAGATCGGGACAGGGGAACCCTCTCAGGTCAGCCCCAGCATTTT.